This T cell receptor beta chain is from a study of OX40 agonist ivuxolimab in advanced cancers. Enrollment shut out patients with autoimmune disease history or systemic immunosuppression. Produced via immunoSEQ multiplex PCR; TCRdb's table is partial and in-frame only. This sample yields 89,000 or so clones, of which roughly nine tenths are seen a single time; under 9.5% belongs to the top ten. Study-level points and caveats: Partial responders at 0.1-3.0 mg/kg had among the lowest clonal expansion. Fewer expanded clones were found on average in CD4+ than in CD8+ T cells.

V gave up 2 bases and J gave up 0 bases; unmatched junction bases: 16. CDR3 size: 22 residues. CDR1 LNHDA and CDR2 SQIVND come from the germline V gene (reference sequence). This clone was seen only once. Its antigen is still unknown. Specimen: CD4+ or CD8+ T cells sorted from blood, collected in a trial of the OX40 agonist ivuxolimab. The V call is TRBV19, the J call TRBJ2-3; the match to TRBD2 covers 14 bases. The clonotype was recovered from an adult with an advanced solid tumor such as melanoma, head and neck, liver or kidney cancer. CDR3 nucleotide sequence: TGTGCCAGTAGTATAATGCCCCGCCTGGGACTAGCGGGAGTCACGAGCACAGATACGCAGTATTTT. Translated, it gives CASSIMPRLGLAGVTSTDTQYF. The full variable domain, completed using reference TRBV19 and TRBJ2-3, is DGGITQSPKYLFRKEGQNVTLSCEQNLNHDAMYWYRQDPGQGLRLIYYSQIVNDFQKGDIAEGYSVSREKKESFPLTVTSAQKNPTAFYLCASSIMPRLGLAGVTSTDTQYFGPGTRLTVL.